This T cell receptor beta chain was identified in a study of cytomegalovirus exposure and HLA in healthy donors. Study-wide points: Earlier analysis found most TCR beta V segments productive about 90% or about 30% of the time.

The PCR used 60 Vbeta and 13 Jbeta primers. Using immunoSEQ multiplex PCR, the repertoire was profiled, and TCRdb retains in-frame clones only, with some absent. This table has more than 85,000 clones, approximately 82% appearing once. A word on this clone: Antigen unknown.

Donors consisted of healthy bone marrow donors. Material for sequencing was PBMCs. The receptor comes from a man between 40 and 49 years old in good health and CMV-seronegative.

The CDR3 DNA reads as TGTGCCAGCAGCCGAGGAGGGGGCAGTGGGAGGACTGAAGCTTTCTTT. Residues: CASSRGGGSGRTEAFF. This chain connects TRBV11-2 to TRBJ1-1; TRBD1 matches 7 bases. CDR1 SGHAT and CDR2 FQNNGV come from the germline V gene. CDR3 length: 16 residues. After removal of 5 bases from V and 5 bases from J, the junction contained 14 bases not matched to a gene.